This record looks at one T cell receptor (beta chain) sequence and its context. No antigen is known for it. There are 15 residues in the CDR3. The germline V gene encodes CDR1 KGHDR and CDR2 SFDVKD. The V segment lost 7 bases and the J segment 5 bases; nucleotides outside the gene matches: 9. TCRdb independently ran MiXCR on the 5' RACE reads; one entry per CDR3 protein. The sample has 450,000 to 650,000 distinct CDR3 sequences; 20% to 25% are singletons. These data come from a study of T-cell memory formation after mild COVID-19. Study-level information: Most TCR clusters belonged to a single donor. Study-wide findings and caveats: Contracting CD8+ clones were enriched in EMRA, CD4+ mainly in CM and EM. Contracting clones, day 15 to 85, had balanced CD4/CD8, and later expanders favored CD4+.

This chain uses TRBV24-1 with TRBJ2-3, with 9 bases that match TRBD1. The sequenced sample was PBMCs or a T cell subset sorted from them (not recorded which). The clonotype originates from an adult woman who had mild COVID-19 (a few samples of this study predate the infection). Cell type and time point are not known. The CDR3 nucleotides are TGTGCCACCAGCCCACGGACAGGGGCAGGAGATACGCAGTATTTT. As protein: CATSPRTGAGDTQYF.